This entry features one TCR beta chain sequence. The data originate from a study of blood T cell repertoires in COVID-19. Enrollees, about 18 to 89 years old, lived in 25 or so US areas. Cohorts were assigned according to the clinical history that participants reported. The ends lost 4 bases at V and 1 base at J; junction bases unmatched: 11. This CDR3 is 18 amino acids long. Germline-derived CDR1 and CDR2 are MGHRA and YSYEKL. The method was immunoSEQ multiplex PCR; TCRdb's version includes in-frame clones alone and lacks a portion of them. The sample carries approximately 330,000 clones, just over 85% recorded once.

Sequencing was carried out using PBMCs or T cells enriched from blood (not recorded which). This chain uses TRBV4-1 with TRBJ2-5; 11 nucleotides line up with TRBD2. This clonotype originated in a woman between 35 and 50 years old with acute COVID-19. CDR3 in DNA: TGCGCCAGCAGCCGATTATATGGACTAGCGGGTATCCAAGAGACCCAGTACTTC. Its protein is CASSRLYGLAGIQETQYF.